This record concerns one T cell receptor beta chain sequence. CDR1 is SGHTA and CDR2 is FQGNSA in the germline V gene. This CDR3 region has 14 residues. TCRdb re-called the 5' RACE reads and catalogs CDR3 proteins one per entry, DNA excluded. There are about 380,000 distinct CDR3 sequences in the sample, with 2.5% to 3% held by the top ten. This specimen comes from a study of monozygotic twins with inflammatory bowel disease. The chain joins TRBV7-2 to TRBJ2-1; TCRdb's assignment of TRBD2 cannot be checked, as there is no DNA. Material: blood. This TCR came from a human donor with ulcerative colitis or Crohn's disease, or a healthy co-twin of an affected twin (not recorded which). CDR3 sequence reads: CASSLQGLANEQFF.